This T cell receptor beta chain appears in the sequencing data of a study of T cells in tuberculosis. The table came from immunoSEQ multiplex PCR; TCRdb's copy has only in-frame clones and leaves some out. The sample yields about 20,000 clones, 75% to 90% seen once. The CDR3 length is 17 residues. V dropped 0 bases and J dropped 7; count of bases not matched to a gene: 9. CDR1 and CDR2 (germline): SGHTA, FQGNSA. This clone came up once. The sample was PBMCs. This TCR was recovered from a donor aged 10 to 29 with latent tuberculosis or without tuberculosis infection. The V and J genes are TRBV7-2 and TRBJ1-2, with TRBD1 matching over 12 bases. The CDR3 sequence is CASSLAGQGALRGGYTF. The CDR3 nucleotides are TGTGCCAGCAGCTTAGCGGGACAGGGGGCCCTTAGGGGTGGCTACACCTTC. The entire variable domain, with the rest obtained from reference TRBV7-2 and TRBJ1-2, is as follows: GAGVSQSPSNKVTEKGKDVELRCDPISGHTALYWYRQSLGQGLEFLIYFQGNSAPDKSGLPSDRFSAERTGGSVSTLTIQRTQQEDSAVYLCASSLAGQGALRGGYTFGSGTRLTVV.